One and the same sample provided the 28 T cell receptor beta chains below, sequenced in a study of blood T cells in healthy people across ages. A second PCR of roughly 7 to 11 cycles used a sample-barcoded 5' primer and a J-beta primer mix. One entry per CDR3 protein results from TCRdb running MiXCR on the 5' RACE reads. The sample lists about 640,000 distinct CDR3 sequences, 58% occurring once. Sample: blood. The receptor set was obtained from a man aged 55 to 70 in good health.

This chain joins TRBV29-1 and TRBJ1-5; D is possibly TRBD1 (6 bases). The CDR3 runs 14 residues. The germline V gene has CDR1 SQVTM and CDR2 ANQGSEA. Trimming pared 4 bases from V and 1 base from J, leaving 11 bases between. The DNA for the CDR3 is TGCAGCGTTGGGACGGGGGCGAGCAATCAGCCCCAGCATTTT. As protein: CSVGTGASNQPQHF.

The genes are TRBV9 and TRBJ2-7, with TRBD1 matching 9 bases. The germline CDR1 and CDR2 sequences are SGDLS and YYNGEE. The junction had 6 bases not matched to a gene; V was cut back by 3 bases and J by 5 bases. The CDR3 consists of 14 residues. The CDR3 loop is CASSARDRVHEQYF. CDR3 bases: TGTGCCAGCAGCGCCCGGGACAGGGTACACGAGCAGTACTTC.

V usage is TRBV5-5 and J usage is TRBJ2-1; maybe TRBD1 (5 bases). The germline V gene has CDR1 SGHKS and CDR2 YYEKEE (reference sequence). The CDR3 contains 15 residues. Trimming removed 0 bases from V and 5 bases from J, with 12 bases in between. CDR3 region: CASSLDSLGHNEQFF. DNA for the CDR3: TGTGCCAGCAGCTTGGACAGCCTGGGGCACAATGAGCAGTTCTTC.

This clonotype has only a few counts. This chain uses TRBV7-2 with TRBJ2-3, with D perhaps TRBD2 (6 bases). Trimming removed 5 bases at V and 5 bases at J, with 14 bases between. The CDR3 runs 14 residues. In germline, CDR1 is SGHTA, CDR2 FQGNSA. The chain's CDR3 is CASSRDFRRDTQYF. The CDR3 nucleotides read TGTGCCAGCAGCCGGGACTTTCGGCGAGATACGCAGTATTTT.

The rearrangement uses TRBV28 and TRBJ1-2; D might be TRBD1 (5 bases). Trimming removed 4 bases at V and 3 bases at J, with 12 bases between. This CDR3 has 14 amino acids. CDR1 and CDR2 (germline): MDHEN, SYDVKM. The CDR3 is CASSSGGLDYGYTF. The DNA for the CDR3 is TGTGCCAGCAGTTCGGGGGGACTGGACTATGGCTACACCTTC.

V gene TRBV4-2 combines with J gene TRBJ2-7; D gene ambiguous. The germline V and J ends were trimmed by 3 bases and 7 bases, with 13 bases remaining between them. CDR3 length equals 13 residues. Germline V gene lookup returns CDR1 LGHNA and CDR2 YNFKEQ. CDR3 coding DNA: TGTGCCAGCAGCCATGTAGGGTACAATGAGCAGTACTTC. Translating gives CASSHVGYNEQYF.

This clonotype was counted once. The rearrangement links TRBV20-1 to TRBJ1-2; D gene ambiguous. The CDR3 is 14 residues long. V lost 0 bases and J 3 bases, leaving 11 bases between the germline ends. CDR1 is DFQATT, CDR2 SNEGSKA, per germline (reference sequence). The CDR3 loop is CSARDSSSDYGYTF. CDR3 DNA: TGCAGTGCTAGAGATTCCAGTTCGGACTATGGCTACACCTTC.

The V and J genes are TRBV20-1 and TRBJ2-7, with a possible D match to TRBD2 (5 bases). In germline, CDR1 is DFQATT, CDR2 SNEGSKA (reference sequence). This CDR3 spans 13 amino acids. V gave up 3 bases and J gave up 6 bases, with 15 bases separating them. CDR3 sequence: CSARVPGTAEQYF. CDR3 DNA sequence: TGCAGTGCTAGGGTGCCGGGAACGGCCGAGCAGTACTTC.

This chain joins TRBV4-1 and TRBJ2-2, with D perhaps assigned TRBD1 or TRBD2 (6 bases each). V shed 4 bases and J shed 7 bases, with 22 bases lying between them. The CDR3 is made up of 17 amino acids. The V gene's germline CDR1 is MGHRA and CDR2 YSYEKL. CDR3 loop: CASSPPPRDKKIGELFF. The CDR3 DNA follows: TGCGCCAGCAGCCCGCCTCCGCGGGACAAAAAAATCGGGGAGCTGTTTTTT.

This clonotype was seen only a few times. In DNA form, the CDR3 reads TGTGCCAGCAGTTACTCTACGGGGGAGACCCAGTACTTC. Protein: CASSYSTGETQYF. The rearrangement links TRBV6-2 or TRBV6-3 to TRBJ2-5; possibly TRBD2 for D (5 bases). V lost 0 bases to trimming and J lost 5 bases, with 7 bases between them. CDR1 and CDR2 (germline): MNHEY, SVGEGT. This CDR3 is 13 amino acids long.

This clonotype has only a few counts. The chain links TRBV5-1 to TRBJ1-6; D perhaps matches TRBD1 (6 bases). The CDR3 is 14 residues long. The ends were cut back, 6 bases at V and 7 bases at J, with 14 bases in the middle. Germline-derived CDR1 and CDR2 are SGHRS and YFSETQ. The CDR3 sequence: CASTTGLMNSPLHF. CDR3 DNA sequence: TGCGCCAGCACCACAGGGTTAATGAATTCACCCCTCCACTTT.

The chain is built from TRBV20-1 and TRBJ2-5, with 9 bases aligning to TRBD2. The CDR3 sequence is 14 residues long. Germline CDR1 reads DFQATT; CDR2 reads SNEGSKA (reference sequence). With V trimmed by 6 bases and J by 3 bases, 8 bases remained unmatched. This chain's CDR3 is CSAPLAGQKETQYF. CDR3 coding DNA: TGCAGTGCCCCACTAGCGGGCCAAAAAGAGACCCAGTACTTC.

The chain links TRBV20-1 to TRBJ2-5; the match to TRBD2 covers 7 bases. CDR1 and CDR2 from the germline V gene are DFQATT and SNEGSKA (reference sequence). V dropped 1 base and J dropped 0; count of bases not matched to a gene: 5. CDR3 size: 15 residues. CDR3 sequence: CSARGGGGNQETQYF. The DNA of the CDR3 is TGCAGTGCTAGAGGGGGCGGGGGTAACCAAGAGACCCAGTACTTC.

The chain is built from TRBV7-6 and TRBJ2-5; D tentatively fits TRBD1 or TRBD2 (6 bases each). The CDR3 runs to 16 residues. V was cut by 5 bases and J by 0 bases, with 16 bases left in between. Germline values: CDR1 SGHVS, CDR2 FNYEAQ. CDR3 region: CASSLKGGGYQETQYF. The CDR3 DNA sequence: TGTGCCAGCAGCCTAAAGGGGGGTGGATACCAAGAGACCCAGTACTTC.

The V and J genes are TRBV20-1 and TRBJ2-7; the D call may be TRBD1 or TRBD2 (5 bases each). This CDR3 comprises 12 residues. Per the germline V gene, CDR1 is DFQATT and CDR2 is SNEGSKA (reference sequence). V gave up 1 base and J gave up 3 bases, with 7 bases separating them. CDR3 nucleotide sequence: TGCAGTGCTAGAGTTGGGGGCTACGAGCAGTACTTC. Translating it yields CSARVGGYEQYF.

This clonotype appeared a few times. This sequence joins TRBV20-1 and TRBJ2-3, with a weak D call TRBD1 (5 bases). The V end was cut by 8 bases, the J end by 1 base, with 10 bases between. Germline V gives CDR1 DFQATT, CDR2 SNEGSKA (reference sequence). This CDR3 spans 12 amino acids. CDR3 residues: CSMVRGTDTQYF. Written as DNA, the CDR3 is TGCAGTATGGTCAGGGGCACAGATACGCAGTATTTT.

In this sample, this clonotype turned up many times. The chain employs TRBV27 and TRBJ1-6; a weak D match, TRBD1 (6 bases). This CDR3 comprises 14 residues. Germline CDR1 reads MNHEY; CDR2 reads SMNVEV (reference sequence). The ends were cut back, 6 bases at V and 5 bases at J, with 11 bases in the middle. The CDR3 nucleotides are TGTGCCAGCAGACAGGGACTGGATAATTCACCCCTCCACTTT. Its translation is CASRQGLDNSPLHF.

There are a few counts of this clonotype. The chain carries TRBV12-3 or TRBV12-4 and TRBJ2-7; possible D gene TRBD1, 5 bases. V lost 3 bases and J lost 4, with 10 bases in between. The CDR3 totals 13 residues. The chain's CDR3 is CASSFDSYYEQYF. The CDR3 nucleotides read TGTGCCAGCAGTTTCGACAGCTATTACGAGCAGTACTTC.

This clonotype was observed a single time. The chain joins TRBV20-1 to TRBJ1-5; possible D gene TRBD1, 5 bases. The CDR3 totals 16 residues. Germline loops: CDR1 DFQATT, CDR2 SNEGSKA (reference sequence). V was cut by 0 bases and J by 4 bases, with 16 bases left in between. The chain's CDR3 is CSAREGRGYRNQPQHF. In DNA form, the CDR3 reads TGCAGTGCTAGAGAGGGGAGGGGATATAGGAATCAGCCCCAGCATTTT.

The chain couples TRBV7-9 to TRBJ1-4, with D hard to call. The CDR3 spans 12 residues. From germline, CDR1 is SEHNR and CDR2 FQNEAQ (reference sequence). The CDR3 coding sequence is TGTGCACTCGAGGCCGTGAGGGAAAAACTGTTTTTT. This encodes CALEAVREKLFF. Drawing the rest from reference TRBV7-9 and TRBJ1-4, the complete variable domain is DTGVSQNPRHKITKRGQNVTFRCDPISEHNRLYWYRQTLGQGPEFLTYFQNEAQLEKSRLLSDRFSAERPKGSFSTLEIQRTEQGDSAMYLCALEAVREKLFFGSGTQLSVL.

This clonotype was detected a few times. V gene TRBV5-1 combines with J gene TRBJ1-6; the D gene is possibly TRBD1 (5 bases). V lost 4 bases to trimming and J lost 8 bases, with 13 bases between them. Germline lookup yields CDR1 SGHRS and CDR2 YFSETQ. The CDR3 sequence is 14 residues long. CDR3: CASSEVSQDSPLHF. The CDR3 DNA is TGCGCCAGCAGCGAAGTGTCACAGGATTCACCCCTCCACTTT.

The chain links TRBV20-1 to TRBJ2-1, with TRBD1 matching over 9 bases. The junction had 9 bases not matched to a gene; V was cut back by 7 bases and J by 5 bases. This CDR3 has 14 amino acids. In germline, CDR1 is DFQATT, CDR2 SNEGSKA (reference sequence). CDR3 region: CSVEPGQGHNEQFF. The DNA of the CDR3 is TGCAGTGTTGAGCCGGGACAGGGACACAATGAGCAGTTCTTC.

The chain employs TRBV28 and TRBJ1-2; a possible D gene is TRBD1 (5 bases). There are 15 residues in the CDR3. The V gene lost 7 bases and the J gene lost 3 bases, with 18 bases spanning the gap. CDR1 is MDHEN, CDR2 SYDVKM, per germline. The CDR3, as DNA: TGTGCCAGCAACCGAGGGTCCACAGGAGACTATGGCTACACCTTC. Its translation is CASNRGSTGDYGYTF.

The chain links TRBV5-5 to TRBJ1-5; 9 bases are shared with TRBD1. This CDR3 comprises 14 residues. Trimming cost V 3 bases and J 6 bases; bases outside gene matches: 4. Germline V gene data show CDR1 as SGHKS and CDR2 as YYEKEE (reference sequence). CDR3 region: CASSSGTGLQPQHF. The CDR3 bases are TGTGCCAGCAGCTCCGGGACAGGGCTTCAGCCCCAGCATTTT.

The chain recombines TRBV7-2 with TRBJ1-2, with 9 bases fitting TRBD1. The CDR3 sequence is 16 residues long. Germline-derived CDR1 and CDR2 are SGHTA and FQGNSA. Trimming took 1 base from V and 3 from J; bases not matched to a gene: 6. The CDR3 sequence: CASSLGVWTGDYGYTF. CDR3 in DNA: TGTGCCAGCAGCTTAGGGGTTTGGACAGGGGACTATGGCTACACCTTC. Full variable domain (rest looked up from reference TRBV7-2 and TRBJ1-2): GAGVSQSPSNKVTEKGKDVELRCDPISGHTALYWYRQSLGQGLEFLIYFQGNSAPDKSGLPSDRFSAERTGGSVSTLTIQRTQQEDSAVYLCASSLGVWTGDYGYTFGSGTRLTVV.

A few counts support this clonotype. The rearrangement joins TRBV18 to TRBJ2-5; D possibly corresponds to TRBD1 (6 bases). Germline-derived CDR1 and CDR2 are KGHSH and LQKENI. The CDR3 runs to 13 residues. Trimming removed 3 bases from V and 11 bases from J, with 16 bases in between. This chain's CDR3 is CASSPSLDREQYF. The CDR3 DNA reads TGTGCCAGCTCACCCTCCCTGGACAGAGAGCAGTACTTC.

The chain links TRBV7-7 to TRBJ2-7; possible D gene TRBD2, 5 bases. The end of the DNA is better explained by TRBJ2-5, so the J call may be wrong. Germline lookup yields CDR1 SSHAT and CDR2 FNYEAQ (reference sequence). The CDR3 sequence is 15 residues long. CDR3 bases: TGTGCCAGCAGCTTAGGCATGGGAGCAGCAGAGACCCAGTACTTC. This translates into CASSLGMGAAETQYF.

CDR3: CSSTQSTDTQYF. The CDR3, as DNA: TGCAGCTCAACGCAAAGCACAGATACGCAGTATTTT. The chain uses TRBV29-1 and TRBJ2-3; no firm D call. Trimming took off 8 bases at V and 0 bases at J, with 9 bases between the two ends. This CDR3 has 12 residues. Germline lookup yields CDR1 SQVTM and CDR2 ANQGSEA.